This T cell receptor (beta chain) came from a study of technical replicates of blood from several donors. The CDR3 consists of 15 residues. J lost 3 bases, V lost 4 bases, and 7 bases had no gene match. Germline V gene data show CDR1 as SGHRS and CDR2 as YFSETQ. The data were produced by immunoSEQ multiplex PCR, yet TCRdb's version contains in-frame clones alone and is incomplete. The sample has around 50,000 clones; about 94% are singletons. This TCR came from a human donor in good health. Some clones in this sample may be carry-over from other donors' samples. V and J are TRBV5-1 and TRBJ2-7; 10 positions agree with TRBD2. Sequencing was carried out using PBMCs. CDR3 DNA sequence: TGCGCCAGCAGCGAAGTACTAGCGGGGAACTACGAGCAGTACTTC. This translates into CASSEVLAGNYEQYF.